Listed below are T cell receptor beta chains from one sample, sequenced in a study of blood T cell repertoires in COVID-19. Repertoires were generated with immunoSEQ multiplex PCR, while TCRdb's copy carries only in-frame clones and drops some. The sample consists of over 200,000 clones, 92% of them appearing once. The source material was peripheral blood. The receptors shown here come from a man aged 25-45 years with acute or convalescent COVID-19. Both conserved end residues are part of each CDR3. D genes are given only for firm matches. Some rows have no size entry. The others give once, few or many, or a class for an expanded clone.

TGCAGTGGCACGGGGAGGGGTATCCAGTACTTC,CSGTGRGIQYF,.,TRBJ2-5,11,TRBV20-1,TRBD2
TGTGCCAGCAGCGGGACAGGGTCCTACGAGCAGTACTTC,CASSGTGSYEQYF,.,TRBJ2-7,13,TRBV6-5,TRBD1
TGTGCCAGCAGCCAATACTCCTACAATGAGCAGTTCTTC,CASSQYSYNEQFF,.,TRBJ2-1,13,TRBV3-1/TRBV3-2,.
TGTGCCAGCAGCTCGGGAAGACAGGGCTATAATTCACCCCTCCACTTT,CASSSGRQGYNSPLHF,once,TRBJ1-6,16,TRBV7-8,TRBD1
TGTGCCAGCAGTTTAATAGGACAGGGAGCTTTCTTT,CASSLIGQGAFF,.,TRBJ1-1,12,TRBV28,TRBD1
TGTGCCAGTAGCTCGACAGGGGGATACAATCAGCCCCAGCATTTT,CASSSTGGYNQPQHF,.,TRBJ1-5,15,TRBV19,TRBD1
TGCAGCGGGAGACCGGGAAACACTGAAGCTTTCTTT,CSGRPGNTEAFF,.,TRBJ1-1,12,TRBV29-1,.
TGTGCCAGTAGGGGCAGGGGGAAGATGAACACTGAAGCTTTCTTT,CASRGRGKMNTEAFF,.,TRBJ1-1,15,TRBV19,TRBD1
TGTGCCAGCAGTTCACGACAGGGGGGGGATGAGCAGTTCTTC,CASSSRQGGDEQFF,.,TRBJ2-1,14,TRBV11-3,TRBD1
TGTGCCAGCAGTCCTTACTCGCTCTCCTACAATGAGCAGTTCTTC,CASSPYSLSYNEQFF,.,TRBJ2-1,15,TRBV6-5,.
TGTGCCAGCAGCCAAGGTACGACAGCCCATGAAGCTTTCTTT,CASSQGTTAHEAFF,.,TRBJ1-1,14,TRBV3-1/TRBV3-2,.
TGCAGTGCTAGTTGGCAGGCGAACACCGGGGAGCTGTTTTTT,CSASWQANTGELFF,.,TRBJ2-2,14,TRBV20-1,.
TGTGCCAGCAGCGGCATCGGGTCCTCGGGAGAAGGCTACACCTTC,CASSGIGSSGEGYTF,.,TRBJ1-2,15,TRBV5-4,.
TGTGCCACCAGTGGCGGGGCCGGGGGAGGCCAGTTCTTC,CATSGGAGGGQFF,.,TRBJ2-1,13,TRBV24-1,.
TGTGCCAGCAGCTCACAGGGGTACGAGCAGTACTTC,CASSSQGYEQYF,.,TRBJ2-7,12,TRBV7-9,TRBD1
TGTGCCAGCAGTTACGAGGAGACAGTGATCAATGAGCAGTTCTTC,CASSYEETVINEQFF,.,TRBJ2-1,15,TRBV6-5,.
TGTGCCAGCAGGGAGGGACGACCCTACGAGCAGTACTTC,CASREGRPYEQYF,.,TRBJ2-7,13,TRBV6-6,.
TGTGCCAGCAGCCAAGATACGTTCCGGGGGAGGCCCTACGAGCAGTACTTC,CASSQDTFRGRPYEQYF,.,TRBJ2-7,17,TRBV14,.
TGCGCCAGCAGCCAAGGCTATGTTGGCGAGCAGTACTTC,CASSQGYVGEQYF,.,TRBJ2-7,13,TRBV4-1,.
TGTGCCAGCAGCACCGGACAGGGGCTATCCGATGGCTACACCTTC,CASSTGQGLSDGYTF,.,TRBJ1-2,15,TRBV7-6,TRBD1